The rows below give T cell receptor beta chains drawn from one sample of a study of blood T cell repertoires in COVID-19. Repertoires were generated with immunoSEQ multiplex PCR, while TCRdb's copy carries only in-frame clones and drops some. The sample records some 200,000 clones, approximately 80% being singletons. The source material was peripheral blood. The receptors come from an elderly woman with COVID-19, enrolled during active disease. The CDR3 runs from the conserved cysteine through the conserved F or W. D genes are given only for firm matches. The listing skips clone size in some rows; elsewhere it reads once, few, many or a size class.

d_gene,j_gene,v_gene,abundance,CDR3aa,CDR3nt
TRBD1,TRBJ1-2,TRBV18,NA,CASSPTTGDYGYTF,TGTGCCAGCTCACCCACGACAGGGGACTATGGCTACACCTTC
TRBD1,TRBJ1-1,TRBV19,NA,CASSTLKGQGNTEAFF,TGTGCCAGTAGTACCCTCAAGGGACAGGGTAACACTGAAGCTTTCTTT
TRBD1,TRBJ1-3,TRBV7-9,NA,CASSQGQSGNTIYF,TGTGCCAGCAGCCAGGGACAGTCTGGAAACACCATATATTTT
NA,TRBJ1-6,TRBV10-3,few,CAIREEATDNSPLHF,TGTGCCATCAGGGAGGAGGCGACCGATAATTCACCCCTCCACTTT
TRBD1,TRBJ2-5,TRBV5-1,NA,CASSLTGQGDETQYF,TGCGCCAGCAGCCTGACTGGACAGGGAGACGAGACCCAGTACTTC
NA,TRBJ2-3,TRBV5-1,NA,CASSLNSGTDTQYF,TGCGCCAGCAGCTTAAATTCCGGGACAGATACGCAGTATTTT
NA,TRBJ1-2,TRBV2,NA,CASSEFSGRVVTGYTF,TGTGCCAGCAGTGAATTTTCAGGCAGGGTGGTGACTGGCTACACCTTC
TRBD1,TRBJ2-7,TRBV11-3,NA,CASSIRGPYEQYF,TGTGCCAGCAGCATCAGGGGGCCCTACGAGCAGTACTTC
NA,TRBJ2-2,TRBV7-2,NA,CASSPQGSGTGELFF,TGTGCCAGCAGTCCACAGGGATCGGGCACCGGGGAGCTGTTTTTT
NA,TRBJ2-5,TRBV7-9,NA,CASSTRLGGETQYF,TGTGCCAGCAGCACGAGACTGGGTGGCGAGACCCAGTACTTC
TRBD2,TRBJ2-1,TRBV11-2,NA,CASTLRGGGYNEQFF,TGTGCCAGCACCCTCCGGGGGGGAGGATACAATGAGCAGTTCTTC
TRBD2,TRBJ2-1,TRBV27,once,CASSWTSGYNEQFF,TGTGCCAGCAGTTGGACTAGCGGATACAATGAGCAGTTCTTC
NA,TRBJ2-7,TRBV10-1,NA,CARRPRISYEQYF,TGCGCCAGGAGACCGCGGATTTCCTACGAGCAGTACTTC
NA,TRBJ2-2,TRBV4-3,NA,CASSQDIRSRELFF,TGCGCCAGCAGCCAAGATATCAGGTCCCGGGAGCTGTTTTTT
NA,TRBJ1-3,TRBV6-6,NA,CASSYNFPAGNTIYF,TGTGCCAGCAGTTACAATTTCCCAGCTGGAAACACCATATATTTT
NA,TRBJ1-2,TRBV18,few,CASSPTAGEGYTF,TGTGCCAGCTCACCAACGGCAGGGGAAGGCTACACCTTC
TRBD1,TRBJ1-2,TRBV7-9,NA,CASSPAGQGNYGYTF,TGTGCCAGCAGCCCCGCAGGACAGGGTAACTATGGCTACACCTTC
NA,TRBJ2-7,TRBV25-1,NA,CASSEWTGESYEQYF,TGTGCCAGCAGTGAATGGACGGGAGAAAGCTACGAGCAGTACTTC
NA,TRBJ1-2,TRBV5-5,NA,CASSSRGIDGYTF,TGTGCCAGCAGCAGCAGGGGAATTGATGGCTACACCTTC
NA,TRBJ2-6,TRBV7-9,NA,CASSLTGSGANVLTF,TGTGCCAGCAGCCTGACGGGCTCTGGGGCCAACGTCCTGACTTTC
NA,TRBJ1-5,TRBV27,once,CASSSQGFKPQHF,TGTGCCAGCAGCTCCCAGGGTTTTAAGCCCCAGCATTTT
NA,TRBJ2-1,TRBV5-1,NA,CASSSTTLYNEQFF,TGCGCCAGCAGTAGCACTACCCTTTACAATGAGCAGTTCTTC
NA,TRBJ1-1,TRBV7-8,NA,CASSSQGKGEAFF,TGTGCCAGCAGCTCTCAGGGTAAGGGTGAAGCTTTCTTT
NA,TRBJ1-2,TRBV6-6,NA,CASSYSDSFYGYTF,TGTGCCAGCAGTTACTCGGACAGCTTCTATGGCTACACCTTC
NA,TRBJ1-2,TRBV28,NA,CASSKPTRGGYGYTF,TGTGCCAGCAGTAAGCCCACCAGGGGCGGATATGGCTACACCTTC
TRBD1,TRBJ2-1,TRBV27,NA,CASRPGQANEQFF,TGTGCCAGCAGACCGGGACAGGCGAATGAGCAGTTCTTC
TRBD1,TRBJ1-2,TRBV5-1,NA,CASSSQGDYGYTF,TGCGCCAGCAGCTCACAGGGGGACTATGGCTACACCTTC
NA,TRBJ1-1,TRBV11-3,NA,CASSLNEGSGTEAFF,TGTGCCAGCAGCTTAAATGAGGGCTCGGGGACTGAAGCTTTCTTT
TRBD2,TRBJ2-1,TRBV7-9,NA,CASSLELAGGVEQFF,TGTGCCAGCAGCTTAGAACTAGCGGGGGGTGTGGAACAGTTCTTC
NA,TRBJ1-5,TRBV6-6,NA,CASSYGRKEPQHF,TGTGCCAGCAGTTACGGGAGGAAGGAGCCCCAGCATTTT
NA,TRBJ1-2,TRBV5-4,NA,CASSSGGSPYYGYTF,TGTGCCAGCAGCTCGGGGGGTTCCCCCTACTATGGCTACACCTTC
NA,TRBJ1-1,TRBV4-2,NA,CASSQERAREAEAFF,TGTGCCAGCAGCCAAGAACGCGCCCGTGAGGCTGAAGCTTTCTTT
TRBD1,TRBJ1-4,TRBV4-2,NA,CASSQTGGWGEKLFF,TGTGCCAGCAGCCAAACAGGGGGCTGGGGTGAAAAACTGTTTTTT
TRBD1,TRBJ2-5,TRBV24-1,once,CATSAPGTGETQYF,TGTGCCACCAGTGCACCCGGGACAGGGGAGACCCAGTACTTC
TRBD2,TRBJ2-1,TRBV19,once,CASSWGEGGEQFF,TGTGCCAGTAGTTGGGGGGAGGGCGGGGAGCAGTTCTTC
NA,TRBJ1-4,TRBV11-2,NA,CASSLTAGVDEKLFF,TGTGCCAGCAGCTTAACGGCAGGGGTAGATGAAAAACTGTTTTTT
TRBD2,TRBJ2-3,TRBV5-1,few,CASSLRAGASTDTQYF,TGCGCCAGCAGCTTGAGAGCGGGGGCCAGCACAGATACGCAGTATTTT
TRBD2,TRBJ2-1,TRBV7-8,NA,CASSLAGGTYNEQFF,TGTGCCAGCAGTTTAGCGGGAGGGACCTACAATGAGCAGTTCTTC
TRBD2,TRBJ2-3,TRBV24-1,NA,CATSDLRGSTDTQYF,TGTGCCACCAGTGACCTGCGGGGGAGCACAGATACGCAGTATTTT
NA,TRBJ1-4,TRBV5-4,NA,CASSLTQGGANEKLFF,TGTGCCAGCAGCTTGACGCAGGGTGGGGCTAATGAAAAACTGTTTTTT
TRBD1,TRBJ1-1,TRBV28,few,CASNTMDRAMNTEAFF,TGTGCCAGCAATACGATGGACAGGGCCATGAACACTGAAGCTTTCTTT
TRBD1,TRBJ2-7,TRBV6-5,NA,CASSYLGQGGYYEQYF,TGTGCCAGCAGTTACCTCGGACAGGGAGGCTACTACGAGCAGTACTTC
NA,TRBJ1-2,TRBV4-1,NA,CASSQETGGTYGYTF,TGCGCCAGCAGCCAAGAGACAGGAGGAACCTATGGCTACACCTTC
NA,TRBJ2-1,TRBV2,NA,CASSEFEGENEQFF,TGTGCCAGCAGTGAGTTTGAGGGGGAAAATGAGCAGTTCTTC
TRBD1,TRBJ1-4,TRBV27,NA,CASSIRTGVEKLFF,TGTGCCAGCAGTATCAGGACAGGGGTTGAAAAACTGTTTTTT
NA,TRBJ1-1,TRBV9,NA,CASSPTPGNTEAFF,TGTGCCAGCAGCCCAACTCCGGGGAACACTGAAGCTTTCTTT
NA,TRBJ2-1,TRBV9,NA,CASSVGGEWNEQFF,TGTGCCAGCAGCGTAGGGGGGGAATGGAATGAGCAGTTCTTC
NA,TRBJ1-2,TRBV19,NA,CASTPRGKRGTGYTF,TGTGCCAGTACTCCCCGGGGCAAACGGGGGACCGGCTACACCTTC
NA,TRBJ1-1,TRBV19,NA,CASSMEGTMNTEAFF,TGTGCCAGTAGTATGGAGGGGACGATGAACACTGAAGCTTTCTTT
NA,TRBJ1-6,TRBV5-4,NA,CASSLGRNNSPLHF,TGTGCCAGCAGCTTGGGGCGGAATAATTCACCCCTCCACTTT
TRBD2,TRBJ2-1,TRBV27,NA,CASSPTTSGGGYEQFF,TGTGCCAGCAGTCCCACGACTAGCGGGGGGGGGTATGAGCAGTTCTTC
NA,TRBJ1-2,TRBV7-2,NA,CASSLALGGLIYGYTF,TGTGCCAGCAGCTTAGCCCTGGGGGGACTTATCTATGGCTACACCTTC
NA,TRBJ2-3,TRBV2,NA,CASSLLIGTDTQYF,TGTGCCAGCAGTCTACTCATAGGCACAGATACGCAGTATTTT
TRBD1,TRBJ2-7,TRBV19,NA,CASSTRQGANEQYF,TGTGCCAGTAGTACGCGACAGGGGGCCAACGAGCAGTACTTC
NA,TRBJ1-6,TRBV10-3,NA,CAISESPGLPNSPLHF,TGTGCCATCAGTGAGTCTCCAGGTCTCCCAAATTCACCCCTCCACTTT
TRBD1,TRBJ1-2,TRBV5-4,NA,CASSTRRQGTNYGYTF,TGTGCCAGCAGCACGCGCCGACAGGGGACTAACTATGGCTACACCTTC
TRBD2,TRBJ2-1,TRBV6-2/TRBV6-3,NA,CASSYPYGGDNEQFF,TGTGCCAGCAGTTACCCTTATGGGGGGGACAATGAGCAGTTCTTC
TRBD2,TRBJ2-7,TRBV28,few,CASSYGPGGYEQYF,TGTGCCAGCAGTTATGGGCCGGGAGGCTACGAGCAGTACTTC
NA,TRBJ1-5,TRBV6-6,NA,CASSYEAYSNQPQHF,TGTGCCAGCAGTTACGAGGCTTATAGCAATCAGCCCCAGCATTTT
NA,TRBJ2-7,TRBV11-2,NA,CASSLGTGSNYEQYF,TGTGCCAGCAGCTTAGGCACAGGATCCAATTACGAGCAGTACTTC